A single T cell receptor (beta chain) is shown here with its context. Additional DNA sequences in this sample encode the identical CDR3. This sample is part of a study of CD8+ T cells in alopecia areata. About the research overall: Treated individuals took tofacitinib by mouth, 5 to 10 mg twice daily.

Extracted RNA was reverse transcribed, and the resulting cDNA served as sequencing template. Sequenced by immunoSEQ multiplex PCR; TCRdb stores in-frame clones only, minus some. The sample consists of under 250,000 clones, approximately 61% of them appearing once. Sampling of alopecia areata patients yielded lesional scalp punch biopsies as well as peripheral blood. The source is a human donor with alopecia areata. The source was CD4+ T cells sorted from blood, collected at week 0.

CDR3 loop: CSVDPNTEAFF. The CDR3 region has the DNA TGCAGCGTTGACCCGAACACTGAAGCTTTCTTT. The chain joins TRBV29-1 to TRBJ1-1; D is ambiguous. V lost 3 bases and J lost 1, with 3 bases in between. The CDR3 is made up of 11 amino acids. Germline V CDR1 and CDR2: SQVTM, ANQGSEA.